Following are 21 T cell receptor beta chains from one sample sequenced in a study of Graves' ophthalmopathy and Graves' hyperthyroidism. RNA served as the template for amplifying TCR beta CDR3 regions. The workflow started with a first-round RT-PCR run with HTBI primers and then moved on to a second-round multiplex PCR. Each CDR3 protein gets one entry after TCRdb re-called the multiplex PCR reads with MiXCR. Of approximately 160,000 distinct CDR3 sequences listed, less than 45% are singletons. Material: peripheral blood. The receptors stem from a woman in her forties with Graves' ophthalmopathy.

This clonotype was picked up many times. CDR3 protein: CASGTDYEQYF. The CDR3 nucleotides are TGTGCTAGTGGTACGGACTACGAGCAGTACTTC. The gene calls are TRBV12-5 and TRBJ2-7; D ambiguous. From germline, CDR1 is LGHNT and CDR2 FRNRAP. CDR3 length equals 11 residues. The ends were cut back, 5 bases at V and 3 bases at J, with 5 bases in the middle.

This clonotype was seen only a few times. This chain links TRBV28 with TRBJ2-7, with 8 bases lining up with TRBD1. This CDR3 contains 14 residues. From germline, CDR1 is MDHEN and CDR2 SYDVKM. The V gene end was trimmed by 1 base and the J gene end by 2 bases; junction bases not matched to a gene: 1. The CDR3 nucleotides are TGTGCCAGCAGTTTATTGACAGGGGCCTACGAGCAGTACTTC. Protein sequence: CASSLLTGAYEQYF.

In this sample, this clonotype turned up many times. This chain connects TRBV7-3 to TRBJ2-5; either TRBD1 or TRBD2 may supply D (6 bases each). The CDR3 runs to 14 residues. With 3 bases removed from V and 2 bases from J, the gap between germline ends came to 10 bases. Germline V gives CDR1 SGHTA, CDR2 FQGTGA. This chain's CDR3 is CASSFGGTQETQYF. In DNA form, the CDR3 reads TGTGCCAGCAGCTTTGGGGGGACACAAGAGACCCAGTACTTC.

This chain connects TRBV5-1 to TRBJ2-7; 9 bases are shared with TRBD2. The germline V gene has CDR1 SGHRS and CDR2 YFSETQ. V trimming: 0 bases; J trimming: 6 bases; junction bases outside the gene matches: 16. This CDR3 has 18 residues. The CDR3 coding sequence is TGCGCCAGCAGCTTGGGAGGCGGACTAGCGTGGGTCCGGGGCGAGCAGTACTTC. Protein sequence: CASSLGGGLAWVRGEQYF.

V is TRBV20-1 and J is TRBJ1-5; the match to TRBD1 covers 9 bases. Germline lookup yields CDR1 DFQATT and CDR2 SNEGSKA (reference sequence). The CDR3 is 15 amino acids. Trimming at V came to 6 bases and at J to 1 base, leaving 7 bases not matched to a gene. The CDR3 coding sequence is TGCAGTGCGCCGACAGGGGGAGAAAGCAATCAGCCCCAGCATTTT. It yields the protein CSAPTGGESNQPQHF.

The J gene is TRBJ2-7, the V gene TRBV7-9; no clear D gene. In germline, CDR1 is SEHNR, CDR2 FQNEAQ (reference sequence). Trimming shortened V by 7 bases and J by 7 bases, and 11 bases separated the two germline ends. This CDR3 is 11 amino acids long. The CDR3 here is CASTTGREQYF. The CDR3 bases are TGTGCCAGCACCACCGGGCGGGAGCAGTACTTC. The complete variable domain, with remaining parts taken from reference TRBV7-9 and TRBJ2-7, reads DTGVSQNPRHKITKRGQNVTFRCDPISEHNRLYWYRQTLGQGPEFLTYFQNEAQLEKSRLLSDRFSAERPKGSFSTLEIQRTEQGDSAMYLCASTTGREQYFGPGTRLTVT.

The chain is built from TRBV9 and TRBJ1-6; no firm D call. Germline CDR1 is SGDLS and CDR2 is YYNGEE. The CDR3 has 16 residues. V was pared by 0 bases and J by 1 base, with 8 bases between. CDR3 region: CASSVDGRSYNSPLHF. In DNA, the CDR3 is TGTGCCAGCAGCGTAGACGGAAGGTCCTATAATTCACCCCTCCACTTT.

V gene TRBV28 combines with J gene TRBJ1-1, with 7 bases identical to TRBD1. The CDR3 has 10 residues. Trimming removed 5 bases from V and 10 bases from J; junction bases left unmatched: 1. CDR1 and CDR2 (germline): MDHEN, SYDVKM. CDR3 in amino acids: CASSHRGAFF. The CDR3 DNA is TGTGCCAGCAGTCACAGGGGAGCTTTCTTT. Looking up the rest from reference TRBV28 and TRBJ1-1 gives the full variable domain: DVKVTQSSRYLVKRTGEKVFLECVQDMDHENMFWYRQDPGLGLRLIYFSYDVKMKEKGDIPEGYSVSREKKERFSLILESASTNQTSMYLCASSHRGAFFGQGTRLTVV.

This clonotype was observed many times. The chain joins TRBV2 to TRBJ1-5; D gene unclear. Trimming took off 5 bases at V and 0 bases at J, with 14 bases between the two ends. Germline V gives CDR1 SNHLY, CDR2 FYNNEI. The CDR3 is 16 amino acids. CDR3 region: CASSFQRANSNQPQHF. Here the CDR3 DNA reads TGTGCCAGCAGTTTCCAAAGGGCAAATAGCAATCAGCCCCAGCATTTT. The variable domain in full, completed from reference TRBV2 and TRBJ1-5, reads EPEVTQTPSHQVTQMGQEVILRCVPISNHLYFYWYRQILGQKVEFLVSFYNNEISEKSEIFDDQFSVERPDGSNFTLKIRSTKLEDSAMYFCASSFQRANSNQPQHFGDGTRLSIL.

This chain links TRBV6-1 with TRBJ2-2; the D gene is possibly TRBD1 (5 bases). The CDR3 sequence is 14 residues long. V was clipped by 5 bases and J by 0 bases, with 7 bases between them. Germline CDR1 and CDR2: MNHNS and SASEGT. CDR3 nucleotide sequence: TGTGCCAGCAGTCAGGACACGAACACCGGGGAGCTGTTTTTT. The encoded protein is CASSQDTNTGELFF.

In its sample, this clonotype was seen many times. V and J are TRBV3-1 and TRBJ2-7; TRBD1 matches 7 bases. V gave up 3 bases and J gave up 3 bases; unmatched junction bases: 5. CDR3 length: 14 amino acids. The germline CDR1 and CDR2 sequences are LGHDT and YNNKEL (reference sequence). This chain's CDR3 is CASSQTGYYYEQYF. The CDR3 coding sequence is TGTGCCAGCAGCCAGACAGGGTATTACTACGAGCAGTACTTC.

There are many counts of this clonotype. The chain links TRBV28 to TRBJ1-2; D is uncertain. Germline V lookup: CDR1 MDHEN, CDR2 SYDVKM. The ends were cut back, 6 bases at V and 4 bases at J, with 15 bases in the middle. This CDR3 region has 14 residues. The CDR3, as DNA: TGTGCCAGCAGCTCAAACAGATTCGGCTATGGCTACACCTTC. Encoded protein: CASSSNRFGYGYTF.

There are many counts of this clonotype. This chain joins TRBV6-5 and TRBJ1-2, with D hard to call. V lost 8 bases to trimming and J lost 0 bases, with 16 bases between them. This CDR3 has 15 residues. Per the germline V gene, CDR1 is MNHEY and CDR2 is SVGAGI. In DNA, the CDR3 is TGTGCCAGCTTTGGCCATCAGCTATCTAACTATGGCTACACCTTC. Residues: CASFGHQLSNYGYTF.

The chain carries TRBV6-1 and TRBJ1-2; tentatively, D is TRBD1 (5 bases). Trimming took 2 bases from V and 0 from J, leaving 22 bases between them. The CDR3 length is 19 residues. Germline lookup yields CDR1 MNHNS and CDR2 SASEGT. The CDR3 protein is CASSEQWGGRGTANYGYTF. CDR3 coding DNA: TGTGCCAGCAGTGAACAGTGGGGCGGAAGGGGAACAGCTAACTATGGCTACACCTTC.

The sample holds many counts of this clonotype. The chain employs TRBV20-1 and TRBJ2-4; D is unclear. The CDR3 sequence is 14 residues long. V lost 3 bases, J lost 1 base, and 10 bases lay in between. The germline gives CDR1 DFQATT, CDR2 SNEGSKA (reference sequence). This chain's CDR3 is CSASGTTAKNIQYF. In DNA, the CDR3 is TGCAGTGCTAGTGGCACCACCGCCAAAAACATTCAGTACTTC.

This clonotype was seen only once. J is TRBJ2-7 and V is TRBV29-1, with 9 bases fitting TRBD1. This CDR3 has 14 residues. The germline V gene has CDR1 SQVTM and CDR2 ANQGSEA. Trimming took 5 bases from V and 2 from J; bases not matched to a gene: 7. CDR3 DNA sequence: TGCAGCGTTTGGCCCGGGACAGGGACCTACGAGCAGTACTTC. Its protein is CSVWPGTGTYEQYF.

This clonotype showed up many times. The chain links TRBV19 to TRBJ2-5; D is unresolved. CDR1 and CDR2 (germline): LNHDA, SQIVND (reference sequence). The V end was cut by 3 bases, the J end by 2 bases, with 7 bases between. This CDR3 region has 13 residues. CDR3 amino acids: CASSMSRQETQYF. CDR3 coding DNA: TGTGCCAGTAGTATGTCCCGACAAGAGACCCAGTACTTC.

The chain couples TRBV14 to TRBJ2-7, with 7 bases identical to TRBD1. Germline lookup yields CDR1 SGHDN and CDR2 FVKESK. There are 13 residues in the CDR3. V gave up 3 bases and J gave up 5 bases; unmatched junction bases: 4. The CDR3 nucleotides are TGTGCCAGCAGCCAGGATGACAGGGACGAGCAGTACTTC. It is translated as CASSQDDRDEQYF.

This clonotype was seen repeatedly, ten times or more. The V call is TRBV10-1, the J call TRBJ2-5; the match to TRBD2 covers 10 bases. With 7 bases clipped from V and 5 bases from J, the junction kept 10 bases outside the gene matches. Germline V CDR1 and CDR2: WNHNN, SYGVQD (reference sequence). This CDR3 region has 15 residues. The CDR3 sequence is CASNLRAGGPETQYF. The CDR3 DNA follows: TGCGCCAGCAACCTTCGAGCGGGGGGGCCGGAGACCCAGTACTTC.

In this sample, this clonotype turned up many times. This rearrangement joins TRBV20-1 to TRBJ1-5; maybe TRBD1 (5 bases). The CDR3 has 13 amino acids. CDR1 is DFQATT, CDR2 SNEGSKA, per germline (reference sequence). Trimming pared 3 bases from V and 7 bases from J, leaving 13 bases between. The CDR3 region is CSARTRRDQPQHF. The CDR3 bases are TGCAGTGCTAGGACCCGGCGGGACCAGCCCCAGCATTTT.

This clonotype came up many times. The gene calls are TRBV6-1 and TRBJ1-1, with unresolved D. This CDR3 is built from 13 residues. Trimming pared 3 bases from V and 4 bases from J, leaving 9 bases between. CDR1 is MNHNS, CDR2 SASEGT, per germline. This CDR3 reads CASSDGVSTEAFF. The CDR3, as DNA: TGTGCCAGCAGTGACGGGGTGTCCACTGAAGCTTTCTTT.